The 21 T cell receptor beta chains given below trace back to one sample, sequenced in a study of blood T cell repertoires in COVID-19. Libraries were prepared by immunoSEQ multiplex PCR; TCRdb keeps only in-frame clonotypes and omits some of them. The table records approximately 130,000 clones, around four fifths of them present only once. Material for sequencing was peripheral blood. Receptor source: a man aged 80 or over with acute or convalescent COVID-19.

This clone has just a few counts. V usage is TRBV6-5 and J usage is TRBJ1-3; TRBD1 might be the D (5 bases). CDR1 is MNHEY, CDR2 SVGAGI, per germline. The CDR3 has 16 amino acids. With 0 bases removed from V and 1 base from J, the gap between germline ends came to 10 bases. CDR3 in DNA: TGTGCCAGCAGTTACTCGAGACAGAATTCTGGAAACACCATATATTTT. Translating gives CASSYSRQNSGNTIYF.

The CDR3: CASSSLLRPVNTGELFF. DNA for the CDR3: TGCGCCAGCAGCTCACTACTCCGACCAGTAAACACCGGGGAGCTGTTTTTT. The chain combines TRBV4-1 with TRBJ2-2; D remains ambiguous. Germline V CDR1 and CDR2: MGHRA, YSYEKL. The V gene lost 5 bases and the J gene lost 2 bases, with 18 bases spanning the gap. The CDR3 totals 17 residues.

This chain connects TRBV11-2 to TRBJ1-1; D remains ambiguous. Germline CDR1 is SGHAT and CDR2 is FQNNGV. The CDR3 extends over 13 amino acids. The V gene lost 3 bases and the J gene lost 1 base, with 6 bases spanning the gap. DNA of the CDR3: TGTGCCAGCAGCTTGGACTGGAACACTGAAGCTTTCTTT. This encodes CASSLDWNTEAFF.

This rearrangement joins TRBV7-2 to TRBJ2-2, with a tentative D call TRBD2 (7 bases). V lost 7 bases and J lost 0, with 12 bases in between. The CDR3 loop spans 15 amino acids. The germline CDR1 and CDR2 sequences are SGHTA and FQGNSA. This CDR3 is CASKWGGPNTGELFF. The CDR3 nucleotides read TGTGCCAGCAAATGGGGGGGCCCGAACACCGGGGAGCTGTTTTTT.

This clone occurred many times. The chain couples TRBV19 to TRBJ2-7; 8 positions match TRBD2. With 9 bases clipped from V and 0 bases from J, the junction kept 10 bases outside the gene matches. Germline CDR1 is LNHDA and CDR2 is SQIVND (reference sequence). The CDR3 extends over 15 amino acids. The CDR3, as DNA: TGTGCCAGCAGAGTGGCTAGCGGGTTCTCCTACGAGCAGTACTTC. This gives the protein CASRVASGFSYEQYF.

This chain joins TRBV27 and TRBJ2-5; 11 bases agree with TRBD1. The CDR3 has 13 amino acids. Per germline, CDR1 MNHEY and CDR2 SMNVEV (reference sequence). Trimming removed 7 bases from V and 9 bases from J; junction bases left unmatched: 7. This CDR3 is CASNGDRGGPQYF. The CDR3 region has the DNA TGTGCCAGCAACGGGGACAGGGGGGGACCCCAGTACTTC.

The chain uses TRBV7-2 and TRBJ2-7, with TRBD1 as a possible D gene (5 bases). This CDR3 contains 12 residues. CDR1 and CDR2 from the germline V gene are SGHTA and FQGNSA. V was pared by 3 bases and J by 4 bases, with 7 bases between. As DNA, the CDR3 is TGTGCCAGCAGCTTGACAGCATACGAGCAGTACTTC. It codes for CASSLTAYEQYF.

The chain carries TRBV19 and TRBJ1-6; TRBD1 matches 7 bases. The CDR3 runs to 18 residues. V lost 5 bases to trimming and J lost 5 bases; unmatched junction nucleotides: 15. Per germline, CDR1 LNHDA and CDR2 SQIVND (reference sequence). The CDR3 nucleotides are TGTGCCAGTAGTCGACAGGGAGAATGGGGTAGCAATAATTCACCCCTCCACTTT. Translation gives CASSRQGEWGSNNSPLHF. Filled out from reference TRBV19 and TRBJ1-6, the complete variable domain reads DGGITQSPKYLFRKEGQNVTLSCEQNLNHDAMYWYRQDPGQGLRLIYYSQIVNDFQKGDIAEGYSVSREKKESFPLTVTSAQKNPTAFYLCASSRQGEWGSNNSPLHFGNGTRLTVT.

The chain recombines TRBV4-2 with TRBJ2-7; no definite D call. The V gene's germline CDR1 is LGHNA and CDR2 YNFKEQ. This CDR3 is built from 13 residues. The V gene lost 0 bases and the J gene lost 3 bases, with 6 bases spanning the gap. CDR3 sequence: CASSQERLYEQYF. In DNA form, the CDR3 reads TGTGCCAGCAGCCAAGAGAGGCTCTACGAGCAGTACTTC.

The chain employs TRBV5-1 and TRBJ2-3; 8 nucleotides line up with TRBD2. V was clipped by 0 bases and J by 4 bases; unmatched bases: 4. The CDR3 covers 15 residues. Germline V gene sequence: CDR1 SGHRS, CDR2 YFSETQ. CDR3 coding DNA: TGCGCCAGCAGCTTGGCGGGGGGGAGGGCAGATACGCAGTATTTT. Translation gives CASSLAGGRADTQYF. Supplemented by reference TRBV5-1 and TRBJ2-3, the full variable domain reads KAGVTQTPRYLIKTRGQQVTLSCSPISGHRSVSWYQQTPGQGLQFLFEYFSETQRNKGNFPGRFSGRQFSNSRSEMNVSTLELGDSALYLCASSLAGGRADTQYFGPGTRLTVL.

This sequence joins TRBV14 and TRBJ1-1, with TRBD1 matching over 10 bases. Per the germline V gene, CDR1 is SGHDN and CDR2 is FVKESK. Trimming at V came to 3 bases and at J to 4 bases, leaving 11 bases not matched to a gene. CDR3 length: 17 residues. Here the CDR3 DNA reads TGTGCCAGCAGCCATATCCGGGACAGGGGTAAGATCACTGAAGCTTTCTTT. Translation gives CASSHIRDRGKITEAFF.

The chain joins TRBV6-2 or TRBV6-3 to TRBJ1-3, with 7 bases matching TRBD1. The CDR3 consists of 17 residues. Germline values: CDR1 MNHEY, CDR2 SVGEGT. Unmatched junction bases numbered 10, after V lost 5 bases and J lost 0 bases. This CDR3 is CASSRPSTGSSGNTIYF. CDR3 in DNA: TGTGCCAGCAGTCGGCCCTCGACAGGGAGCTCTGGAAACACCATATATTTT.

This chain joins TRBV19 and TRBJ1-2; D remains unclear. CDR1 and CDR2 from the germline V gene are LNHDA and SQIVND (reference sequence). The CDR3 is 13 residues long. Trimming took off 3 bases at V and 4 bases at J, with 9 bases between the two ends. The CDR3 sequence is CASSISSGYGYTF. The CDR3, as DNA: TGTGCCAGTAGTATTTCGAGCGGCTATGGCTACACCTTC.

The chain couples TRBV9 to TRBJ2-2; unclear D gene. This CDR3 has 12 residues. V lost 3 bases and J 6 bases, leaving 6 bases between the germline ends. Germline V lookup: CDR1 SGDLS, CDR2 YYNGEE. This chain's CDR3 is CASSAFSGELFF. CDR3 nucleotides: TGTGCCAGCAGCGCCTTTTCCGGGGAGCTGTTTTTT. The full variable domain, in which reference TRBV9 and TRBJ2-2 provide the parts outside the CDR3, is DSGVTQTPKHLITATGQRVTLRCSPRSGDLSVYWYQQSLDQGLQFLIQYYNGEERAKGNILERFSAQQFPDLHSELNLSSLELGDSALYFCASSAFSGELFFGEGSRLTVL.

This chain connects TRBV2 to TRBJ1-6, with 8 bases fitting TRBD1. V trimming: 6 bases; J trimming: 8 bases; junction bases outside the gene matches: 6. The CDR3 consists of 14 residues. Germline V lookup: CDR1 SNHLY, CDR2 FYNNEI. CDR3 nucleotides: TGTGCCAGCAGCAGACAGGGGTTGTATTCACCCCTCCACTTT. Translating it yields CASSRQGLYSPLHF.

This chain links TRBV3-1 (or the pseudogene TRBV3-2) with TRBJ2-1; TRBD2 matches 7 bases. The CDR3 has 17 residues. V lost 0 bases, J lost 8 bases, and 13 bases stayed unmatched. CDR1 is LGHDT and CDR2 is YNNKEL in the germline V gene (reference sequence). The CDR3 DNA reads TGTGCCAGCAGCCAAGATTCGGCGGGGGTGGGTTTCGATGAGCAGTTCTTC. Its translation is CASSQDSAGVGFDEQFF.

The chain recombines TRBV15 with TRBJ2-5; the match to TRBD1 covers 7 bases. The V and J ends lost 0 bases and 2 bases, in that order; junction bases with no gene match: 12. This CDR3 spans 18 amino acids. Germline CDR1 and CDR2: LNHNV and YYDKDF (reference sequence). CDR3 loop: CATSREMLDWDSQETQYF. The CDR3 DNA sequence: TGTGCCACCAGCAGAGAGATGCTGGATTGGGACAGTCAAGAGACCCAGTACTTC.

A note on this clone: Relative to the germline gene, one junction end is altered; a read error may explain this. The chain carries TRBV6-2 or TRBV6-3 and TRBJ1-1, with 10 bases identical to TRBD1. This CDR3 contains 21 residues. Germline CDR1 MNHEY, CDR2 SVGEGT. For the CDR3, the DNA is TGTGCCAGCAGTTACTCGGGGGGACAGGGGTTTTTGGGTTGGGTGAACATTGAAGCTTTCTTT. The encoded protein is CASSYSGGQGFLGWVNIEAFF.

This chain uses TRBV6-5 with TRBJ1-2; 8 nucleotides match TRBD1. Germline V gene sequence: CDR1 MNHEY, CDR2 SVGAGI. Germline trimming cut 6 bases from V and 4 bases from J; bases unmatched to any gene: 10. The CDR3 sequence is 15 residues long. In nucleotides, the CDR3 is TGTGCCAGCAGACCCGGACAGGGTGGGAGCTATGGCTACACCTTC. This codes for CASRPGQGGSYGYTF.

The rearrangement uses TRBV5-1 and TRBJ1-1, with D perhaps TRBD1 (5 bases). The CDR3 is 15 amino acids. The germline V gene encodes CDR1 SGHRS and CDR2 YFSETQ. Trimming cost V 4 bases and J 0 bases, with 13 bases left between them. CDR3 amino acids: CASSGGTHLNTEAFF. The CDR3 DNA reads as TGCGCCAGCAGCGGGGGGACTCACTTGAACACTGAAGCTTTCTTT.

This rearrangement joins TRBV6-5 to TRBJ2-3, with D unclear. The V end lost 8 bases, the J end lost 5 bases, and 14 bases lay between the germline ends. Germline CDR1 is MNHEY and CDR2 is SVGAGI. The CDR3 has 13 amino acids. The CDR3 DNA reads as TGTGCCAGCGGAGCATCGGATGGAGATACGCAGTATTTT. Amino acids: CASGASDGDTQYF.